This T cell receptor (beta chain) came from a study of shared clonotypes between healthy human individuals. Across the study: The study used three CD4 naive, three CD4 memory, two CD8 naive and one CD8 memory plate per donor.

A CD45RA+ naive subset and a CD45RA-negative memory subset were split from CD4+ cells. The length of the CDR3 is 15 residues. CDR1 and CDR2 from the germline V gene are KGHSH and LQKENI. V was trimmed by 0 bases and J by 4 bases, leaving 12 bases between them. Assay execution proceeded at the deep level. Repertoires were generated with immunoSEQ multiplex PCR, while TCRdb's copy carries only in-frame clones and drops some. The sample has under 850,000 clones, just under 75% seen once; the top ten hold over 1.5%. V gene TRBV18 combines with J gene TRBJ1-2, with D perhaps TRBD1 (5 bases). This TCR came from a young woman in good health. The sample was memory CD4+ T cells sorted from blood. This sample's subset: CD45RA-negative fraction. For the CDR3, the DNA is TGTGCCAGCTCACCACCGGGGGTGCGGATCTATGGCTACACCTTC. Its translation: CASSPPGVRIYGYTF.